Below, one T cell receptor beta chain is given with its context. The target antigen is unknown. The entry originates in a study of cytomegalovirus exposure and HLA in healthy donors. Study-wide results and limits: Donor immune exposure was known only as CMV serostatus.

With 60 Vbeta and 13 Jbeta primers, the PCR was carried out. The table came from immunoSEQ multiplex PCR; TCRdb's copy has only in-frame clones and leaves some out. The table has over 95,000 clones, around 77% seen once. Likely unrecorded immune exposures existed in these nominally healthy donors. V lost 1 base and J lost 5, with 8 bases in between. Looked up from germline, CDR1 is SGHVS and CDR2 is FQNEAQ. The CDR3 is 13 residues long. Specimen: PBMCs. This clonotype was obtained from a female donor in good health and CMV-seronegative. The chain couples TRBV7-8 to TRBJ1-2; no clear D gene. CDR3: CASSLGSQYGYTF. CDR3 in DNA: TGTGCCAGCAGCTTAGGATCGCAGTATGGCTACACCTTC. Based on the CDR3 plus reference TRBV7-8 and TRBJ1-2, the full variable domain is GAGVSQSPRYKVAKRGQDVALRCDPISGHVSLFWYQQALGQGPEFLTYFQNEAQLDKSGLPSDRFFAERPEGSVSTLKIQRTQQEDSAVYLCASSLGSQYGYTFGSGTRLTVV.